Below, 25 T cell receptor beta chains from the same sample are listed, as sequenced in a study of cytomegalovirus exposure and HLA in healthy donors. PCR employed 60 Vbeta and 13 Jbeta primers. The protocol was immunoSEQ multiplex PCR, while the TCRdb copy is restricted to in-frame clones and leaves out a portion. The sample yields roughly 150,000 clones, roughly 80% seen once. The sample comprised PBMCs. These receptors were taken from a woman aged 40 to 55 in good health and CMV-seronegative.

V gene TRBV5-6 combines with J gene TRBJ2-7, with D perhaps matching TRBD1 (6 bases). The ends were cut back, 0 bases at V and 1 base at J, with 8 bases in the middle. This CDR3 is 14 amino acids long. Looked up from germline, CDR1 is SGHDT and CDR2 is YYEEEE. CDR3 residues: CASSLVDRSYEQYF. CDR3 nucleotides: TGTGCCAGCAGCTTGGTGGACAGATCCTACGAGCAGTACTTC.

The CDR3 DNA is TGCGCCAGCAGCTTGGGGCTAGCGGGAGTAGGGGAGACCCAGTACTTC. Protein product: CASSLGLAGVGETQYF. This chain links TRBV5-1 with TRBJ2-5, with 10 nucleotides matching TRBD2. The trim removed 0 bases at V and 5 bases at J, leaving 7 bases unmatched. The CDR3 has 16 residues. The germline gives CDR1 SGHRS, CDR2 YFSETQ.

The genes are TRBV6-6 and TRBJ2-7; 9 bases match TRBD1. CDR1 MNHNY and CDR2 SVGAGI come from the germline V gene (reference sequence). This CDR3 is built from 12 residues. V was pared by 11 bases and J by 6 bases, with 8 bases of the junction left unmatched. The CDR3 nucleotides read TGTGCCGGTTACGGGACAGGGCTCGAGCAGTACTTC. Residues: CAGYGTGLEQYF.

The gene calls are TRBV28 and TRBJ2-3, with TRBD2 matching over 9 bases. Germline CDR1 is MDHEN and CDR2 is SYDVKM. This CDR3 has 12 residues. The V segment lost 9 bases and the J segment 3 bases; nucleotides outside the gene matches: 1. CDR3 region: CASSGSTDTQYF. CDR3 coding DNA: TGTGCCAGTAGCGGGAGTACAGATACGCAGTATTTT. Supplemented by reference TRBV28 and TRBJ2-3, the full variable domain reads DVKVTQSSRYLVKRTGEKVFLECVQDMDHENMFWYRQDPGLGLRLIYFSYDVKMKEKGDIPEGYSVSREKKERFSLILESASTNQTSMYLCASSGSTDTQYFGPGTRLTVL.

This clone has a handful of counts. The V and J genes are TRBV7-9 and TRBJ1-1, with a possible D match to TRBD1 (5 bases). The V end was cut by 1 base, the J end by 6 bases, with 12 bases between. The CDR3 length is 14 residues. CDR1 is SEHNR and CDR2 is FQNEAQ in the germline V gene (reference sequence). CDR3 amino acids: CASSLVLGGSEAFF. CDR3 nucleotides: TGTGCCAGCAGCTTAGTATTGGGGGGTTCTGAAGCTTTCTTT.

About this clone itself: Additional DNA sequences in this sample encode the identical CDR3. The CDR3 DNA is TGCGCCAGCAGCCAAGGATACAGGAACACTGAAGCTTTCTTT. Protein: CASSQGYRNTEAFF. The chain links TRBV4-3 to TRBJ1-1; D unresolved. CDR1 and CDR2 (germline): LGHNA, YSLEER. The CDR3 runs 14 residues. Trimming pared 1 base from V and 1 base from J, leaving 7 bases between.

This rearrangement joins TRBV7-2 to TRBJ2-7, with 9 bases matching TRBD1. The germline CDR1 and CDR2 sequences are SGHTA and FQGNSA. V lost 5 bases and J lost 2; bases outside the gene matches: 7. The CDR3 is 15 amino acids. The CDR3 DNA reads TGTGCCAGCAGCCGGGGACAGGGTCTCACCTACGAGCAGTACTTC. It specifies CASSRGQGLTYEQYF.

This clone was counted a single time. The gene calls are TRBV5-1 and TRBJ2-1; 9 bases align to TRBD2. The ends lost 4 bases at V and 9 bases at J; junction bases unmatched: 8. From germline, CDR1 is SGHRS and CDR2 YFSETQ. The CDR3 loop spans 14 amino acids. The CDR3 region is CASSPGTSYGEQFF. CDR3 in DNA: TGCGCCAGCAGCCCCGGGACTAGCTATGGTGAGCAGTTCTTC.

Details on this clone: At one boundary the junction diverges from the germline segment, which might be a read error. The genes are TRBV7-7 and TRBJ2-3; weak D call: TRBD2 (6 bases). The germline CDR1 and CDR2 sequences are SSHAT and FNYEAQ (reference sequence). This CDR3 region has 14 residues. The CDR3 region has the DNA TGTGCTAGCAGCTTGGAGGGAGTGGCAGATACGCAGTATTTT. Translating it yields CASSLEGVADTQYF.

The rearrangement uses TRBV18 and TRBJ2-3; the D is unclear. V dropped 2 bases and J dropped 0 bases, with 6 bases sitting between them. Germline CDR1 and CDR2: KGHSH and LQKENI. The CDR3 has 14 residues. CDR3 residues: CASSPFGSTDTQYF. The CDR3 region has the DNA TGTGCCAGCTCACCATTCGGGAGCACAGATACGCAGTATTTT.

The chain uses TRBV25-1 and TRBJ2-5; D remains ambiguous. With the DNA end fitting TRBJ2-7 better, the J assignment may be wrong. Per the germline V gene, CDR1 is MGHDK and CDR2 is SYGVNS. This CDR3 comprises 13 residues. The CDR3 bases are TGTGCCAGCAGTTCCCCCGGGTTGAGCGAGCAGTACTTC. It codes for CASSSPGLSEQYF.

The J gene is TRBJ1-1, the V gene TRBV11-3; 9 positions match TRBD1. CDR1 is SGHNT and CDR2 is YENEEA in the germline V gene. V was clipped by 6 bases and J by 2 bases; unmatched bases: 7. The CDR3 is 15 residues long. The DNA for the CDR3 is TGTGCCAGCAGTTCCGGACAGGGGACTAACACTGAAGCTTTCTTT. It codes for CASSSGQGTNTEAFF.

A single count supports this clone. The V call is TRBV19, the J call TRBJ1-4, with D uncertain. Germline lookup yields CDR1 LNHDA and CDR2 SQIVND (reference sequence). Deletions cut 3 bases from V and 6 bases from J, with 11 bases between. The CDR3 sequence is 14 residues long. The CDR3 nucleotides read TGTGCCAGTAGTATTGGGGAGTACGATGAAAAACTGTTTTTT. It specifies CASSIGEYDEKLFF.

This clone was detected once. The chain recombines TRBV27 with TRBJ2-3; D is possibly TRBD2 (6 bases). Germline-derived CDR1 and CDR2 are MNHEY and SMNVEV (reference sequence). The V and J ends lost 2 bases and 2 bases respectively, with 8 bases between them. The CDR3 runs 14 residues. CDR3 in DNA: TGTGCCAGCAGTTTAGCGGGGCTCACAGATACGCAGTATTTT. It codes for CASSLAGLTDTQYF.

As DNA, the CDR3 is TGTGCCAGCGTAGCCAGGGACAAATCCTACGAGCAGTACTTC. Its translation is CASVARDKSYEQYF. The chain recombines TRBV25-1 with TRBJ2-7; weak D call: TRBD1 (6 bases). Germline CDR1 MGHDK, CDR2 SYGVNS. Trimming took 8 bases from V and 1 from J, leaving 15 bases between them. The CDR3 runs 14 residues.

The chain joins TRBV5-4 to TRBJ2-1; a weak D match, TRBD2 (6 bases). V was pared by 4 bases and J by 7 bases, with 12 bases between. Germline V gene sequence: CDR1 SGHNT, CDR2 YYREEE (reference sequence). The CDR3 sequence is 13 residues long. The CDR3 reads CASSGGIVNEQFF. DNA of the CDR3: TGTGCCAGCAGCGGAGGGATTGTGAATGAGCAGTTCTTC.

The chain joins TRBV5-1 to TRBJ2-5; TRBD2 matches at 13 bases. V lost 4 bases and J lost 1; bases outside the gene matches: 4. Germline V gives CDR1 SGHRS, CDR2 YFSETQ. The CDR3 consists of 16 residues. CDR3 in amino acids: CASSPGTSGIQETQYF. CDR3 DNA: TGCGCCAGCAGCCCCGGGACTAGCGGGATCCAAGAGACCCAGTACTTC.

The V call is TRBV6-5, the J call TRBJ1-2; the match to TRBD1 covers 11 bases. This CDR3 contains 12 residues. Germline V gene lookup returns CDR1 MNHEY and CDR2 SVGAGI. J lost 4 bases, V lost 10 bases, and 2 bases had no gene match. The chain's CDR3 is CATGQGAYGYTF. In nucleotides, the CDR3 is TGTGCCACCGGACAGGGGGCCTATGGCTACACCTTC.

The chain carries TRBV11-3 and TRBJ1-5; 7 nucleotides match TRBD1. CDR1 is SGHNT and CDR2 is YENEEA in the germline V gene. Trimming cost V 4 bases and J 5 bases; bases outside gene matches: 8. The CDR3 runs to 15 residues. CDR3 sequence reads: CASSSTRGTYQPQHF. As DNA, the CDR3 is TGTGCCAGCAGCTCGACCAGGGGGACCTATCAGCCCCAGCATTTT.

This clone was found once. At one end the junction does not follow the germline gene, possibly because of a read error. The chain combines TRBV7-7 with TRBJ2-1; 14 nucleotides line up with TRBD2. The CDR3 covers 17 residues. CDR1 is SSHAT, CDR2 FNYEAQ, per germline (reference sequence). The CDR3 coding sequence is TGTGCTAGCAGCCGGGGACTAGCGGGAGCTCAGGGATCTGAGCAGTTCTTC. Protein product: CASSRGLAGAQGSEQFF.

The rearrangement links TRBV28 to TRBJ2-5, with TRBD1 matching 9 bases. The CDR3 length is 14 residues. Trimming removed 4 bases from V and 5 bases from J; junction bases left unmatched: 5. Germline loops: CDR1 MDHEN, CDR2 SYDVKM. CDR3 in amino acids: CASSYKQGAETQYF. The CDR3 nucleotides are TGTGCCAGCAGTTATAAACAGGGGGCGGAGACCCAGTACTTC.

The chain carries TRBV28 and TRBJ2-5, with unresolved D. V was cut by 4 bases and J by 4 bases, with 4 bases left in between. CDR3 size: 11 residues. From germline, CDR1 is MDHEN and CDR2 SYDVKM. CDR3 region: CASSSGETQYF. CDR3 sequence (DNA): TGTGCCAGCAGTTCGGGAGAGACCCAGTACTTC.

This sequence joins TRBV6-5 and TRBJ1-1; D possibly corresponds to TRBD1 (5 bases). This CDR3 has 13 amino acids. V was trimmed by 10 bases and J by 5 bases, leaving 17 bases between them. CDR1 and CDR2 from the germline V gene are MNHEY and SVGAGI. Here the CDR3 DNA reads TGTGCCACCTCAACAGGATCGAGGACTGAAGCTTTCTTT. Amino acids: CATSTGSRTEAFF.

This sequence joins TRBV27 and TRBJ1-5; D ambiguous. CDR3 length equals 15 residues. Per germline, CDR1 MNHEY and CDR2 SMNVEV (reference sequence). V lost 0 bases, J lost 3 bases, and 9 bases lay in between. CDR3 region: CASSLSGGLNQPQHF. The CDR3 DNA is TGTGCCAGCAGTTTATCGGGTGGGCTCAATCAGCCCCAGCATTTT.

V and J are TRBV9 and TRBJ2-3; a weak D match, TRBD2 (5 bases). The CDR3 contains 15 residues. Deletions cut 0 bases from V and 3 bases from J, with 11 bases between. Germline CDR1 is SGDLS and CDR2 is YYNGEE. The CDR3 nucleotides are TGTGCCAGCAGCGTAGCGGACTTTTTAACAGATACGCAGTATTTT. It encodes CASSVADFLTDTQYF.